This T cell receptor (beta chain) was recovered during a study of shared clonotypes between healthy human individuals. Points from the study as a whole: Larger estimated richness was generally seen in naive subsets than in memory subsets.

With regard to this clone: Its antigen is not known.

As defined, naive CD8 cells were CD45RO-negative and positively selected for CCR7, with terminally differentiated effector memory CD45RA+ cells excluded. Clones were sequenced by immunoSEQ multiplex PCR, and TCRdb holds only the in-frame ones, with some missing. The sample has about 2 million clones, about 95% seen once. V shed 4 bases and J shed 7 bases, with 13 bases lying between them. CDR3 length: 13 residues. The germline gives CDR1 SEHNR, CDR2 FQNEAQ (reference sequence). The source of this sequence is a man aged 18 to 30 in good health. The chain carries TRBV7-9 and TRBJ1-2; D is ambiguous. The sequenced sample consisted of naive CD8+ T cells sorted from blood. The CDR3 DNA is TGTGCCAGCAGCTCGGCCGGGGAACTTGGCTACACCTTC. Protein sequence: CASSSAGELGYTF.